The clone carrying this TCR beta chain was recorded at least ten times. Its specificity is unknown. The junction differs from germline at one of its ends, possibly a read error. The data originate from a study of T cells in Graves' hyperthyroidism and ophthalmopathy. Study-wide results and caveats: Classification by a 13 V-J model distinguished ophthalmopathy from stable hyperthyroidism. Most thyroid clonotypes expanded above 0.001 were also detected in blood.

Disease duration under 2 months; hyperthyroidism patients were aged 18 to 65. The study left out patients who had uncontrolled infection, other autoimmune disease, pregnancy or lactation. RNA transcripts served as the template for amplifying TCR beta CDR3 regions. First-round RT-PCR with HTBI primers amplified the TCR CDR3 region. TCRdb recomputed calls from the multiplex PCR reads with MiXCR, one row per CDR3 protein. The sample holds 500,000 to 600,000 distinct CDR3 sequences, approximately 44% seen once. The germline CDR1 and CDR2 sequences are SGDLS and YYNGEE. CDR3 size: 13 residues. The clonotype originates from a woman between 18 and 30 years old with Graves' hyperthyroidism. Sequencing was carried out using peripheral blood or thyroid tissue (not recorded which). V is TRBV9 and J is TRBJ2-7, with D unresolved. The CDR3 nucleotides are TGTGCCAGCAGCGTAGGTCGCTCCCACGAGCAGTACTTC. Translated, it gives CASSVGRSHEQYF.